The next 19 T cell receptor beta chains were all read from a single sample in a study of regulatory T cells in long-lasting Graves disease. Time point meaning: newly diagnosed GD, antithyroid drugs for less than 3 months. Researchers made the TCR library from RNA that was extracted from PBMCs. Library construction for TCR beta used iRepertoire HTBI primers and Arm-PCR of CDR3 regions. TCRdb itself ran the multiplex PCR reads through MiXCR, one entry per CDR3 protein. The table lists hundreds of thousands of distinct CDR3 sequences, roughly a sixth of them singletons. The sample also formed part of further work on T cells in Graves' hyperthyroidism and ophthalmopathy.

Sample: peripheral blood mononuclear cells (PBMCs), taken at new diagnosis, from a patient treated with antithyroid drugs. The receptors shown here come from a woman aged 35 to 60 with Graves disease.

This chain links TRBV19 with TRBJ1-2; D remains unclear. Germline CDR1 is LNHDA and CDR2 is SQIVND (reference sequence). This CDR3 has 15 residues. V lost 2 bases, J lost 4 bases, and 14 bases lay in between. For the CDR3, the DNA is TGTGCCAGTAGTATACTGCCCGGACTTATCTATGGCTACACCTTC. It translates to CASSILPGLIYGYTF.

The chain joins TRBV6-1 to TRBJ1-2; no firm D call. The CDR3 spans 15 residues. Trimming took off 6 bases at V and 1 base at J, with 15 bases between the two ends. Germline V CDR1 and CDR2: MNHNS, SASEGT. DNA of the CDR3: TGTGCCAGCAGCCCTCTAGGGAGGCGTAACTATGGCTACACCTTC. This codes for CASSPLGRRNYGYTF.

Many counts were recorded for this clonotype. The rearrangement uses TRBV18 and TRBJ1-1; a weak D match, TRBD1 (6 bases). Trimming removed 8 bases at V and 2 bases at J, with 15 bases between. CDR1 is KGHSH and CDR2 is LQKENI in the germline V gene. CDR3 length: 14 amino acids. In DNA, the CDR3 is TGTGCCAGCCCCCCGGGGGGCTCAAACACTGAAGCTTTCTTT. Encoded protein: CASPPGGSNTEAFF.

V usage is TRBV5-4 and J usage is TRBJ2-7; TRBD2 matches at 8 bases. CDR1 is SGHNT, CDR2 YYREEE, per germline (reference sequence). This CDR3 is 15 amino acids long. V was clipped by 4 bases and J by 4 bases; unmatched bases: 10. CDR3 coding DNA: TGTGCCAGCAGCGACAACACGGGGGGGGGTTACGAGCAGTACTTC. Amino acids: CASSDNTGGGYEQYF.

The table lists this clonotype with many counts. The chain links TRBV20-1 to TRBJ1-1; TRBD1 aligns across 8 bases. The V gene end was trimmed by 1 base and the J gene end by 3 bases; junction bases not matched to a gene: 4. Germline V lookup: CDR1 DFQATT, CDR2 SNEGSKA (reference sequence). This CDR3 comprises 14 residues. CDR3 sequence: CSARAGGPDTEAFF. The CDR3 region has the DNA TGCAGTGCTAGAGCAGGGGGCCCCGACACTGAAGCTTTCTTT.

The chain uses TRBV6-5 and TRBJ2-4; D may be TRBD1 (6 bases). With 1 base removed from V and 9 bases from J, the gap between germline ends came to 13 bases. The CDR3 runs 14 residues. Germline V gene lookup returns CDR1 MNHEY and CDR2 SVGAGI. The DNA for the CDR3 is TGTGCCAGCAGTTACTACAGGGCGTCGGGCATTCAGTACTTC. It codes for CASSYYRASGIQYF.

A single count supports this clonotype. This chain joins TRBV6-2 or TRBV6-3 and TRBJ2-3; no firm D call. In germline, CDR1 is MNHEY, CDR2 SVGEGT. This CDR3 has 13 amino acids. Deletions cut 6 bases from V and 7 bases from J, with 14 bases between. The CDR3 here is CASSLYIGNTQYF. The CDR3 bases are TGTGCCAGCAGCCTGTATATTGGGAATACGCAGTATTTT.

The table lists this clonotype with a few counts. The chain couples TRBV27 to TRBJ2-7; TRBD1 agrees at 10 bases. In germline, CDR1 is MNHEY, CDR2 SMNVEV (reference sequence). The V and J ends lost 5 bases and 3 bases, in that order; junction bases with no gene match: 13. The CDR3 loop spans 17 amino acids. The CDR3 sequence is CASSLQSGQGEYYEQYF. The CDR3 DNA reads TGTGCCAGCAGTCTCCAATCCGGACAGGGGGAATACTACGAGCAGTACTTC.

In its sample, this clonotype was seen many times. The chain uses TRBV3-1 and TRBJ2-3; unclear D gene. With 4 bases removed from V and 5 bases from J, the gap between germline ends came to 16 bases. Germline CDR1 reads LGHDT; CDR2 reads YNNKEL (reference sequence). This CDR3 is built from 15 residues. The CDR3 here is CASSRDPSQEDTQYF. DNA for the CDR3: TGTGCCAGCAGCCGCGACCCGAGCCAGGAAGATACGCAGTATTTT.

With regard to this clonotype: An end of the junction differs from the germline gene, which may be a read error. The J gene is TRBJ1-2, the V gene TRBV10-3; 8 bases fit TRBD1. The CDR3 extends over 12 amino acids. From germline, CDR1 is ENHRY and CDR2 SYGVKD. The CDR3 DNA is TGTGCCATCAGTGCGGACAGGGACTCTGCCTACTTC. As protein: CAISADRDSAYF.

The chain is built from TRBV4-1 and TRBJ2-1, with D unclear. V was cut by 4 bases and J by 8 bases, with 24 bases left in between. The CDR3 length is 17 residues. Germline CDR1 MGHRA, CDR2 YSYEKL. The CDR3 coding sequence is TGCGCCAGCAGCCGATTCTTATCGGGTTCCCTTTCCTATGAGCAGTTCTTC. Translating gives CASSRFLSGSLSYEQFF.

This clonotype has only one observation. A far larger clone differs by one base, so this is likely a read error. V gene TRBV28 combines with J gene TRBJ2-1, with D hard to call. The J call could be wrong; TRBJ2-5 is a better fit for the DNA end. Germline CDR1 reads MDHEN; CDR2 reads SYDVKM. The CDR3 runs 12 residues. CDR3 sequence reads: CASRGRVGTQYF. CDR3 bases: TGTGCCAGCAGGGGAAGGGTGGGGACCCAGTACTTC.

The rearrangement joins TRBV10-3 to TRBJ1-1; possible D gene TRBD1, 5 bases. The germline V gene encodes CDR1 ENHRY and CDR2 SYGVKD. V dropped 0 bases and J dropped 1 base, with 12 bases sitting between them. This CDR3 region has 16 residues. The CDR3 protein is CAISESIGGTNTEAFF. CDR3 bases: TGTGCCATCAGTGAGTCGATCGGGGGTACGAACACTGAAGCTTTCTTT.

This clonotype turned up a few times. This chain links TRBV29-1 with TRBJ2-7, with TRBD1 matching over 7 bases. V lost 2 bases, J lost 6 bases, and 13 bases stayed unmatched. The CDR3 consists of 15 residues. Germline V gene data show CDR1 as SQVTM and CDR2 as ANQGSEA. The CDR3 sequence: CSVERAEAGGFEQYF. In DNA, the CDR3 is TGCAGCGTTGAACGGGCCGAGGCAGGGGGTTTCGAGCAGTACTTC.

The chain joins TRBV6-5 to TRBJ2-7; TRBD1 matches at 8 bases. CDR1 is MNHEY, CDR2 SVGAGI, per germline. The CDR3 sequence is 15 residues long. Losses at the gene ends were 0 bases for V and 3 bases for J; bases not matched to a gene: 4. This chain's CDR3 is CASSYSGTGFYEQYF. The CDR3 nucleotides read TGTGCCAGCAGTTACTCCGGGACAGGTTTCTACGAGCAGTACTTC.

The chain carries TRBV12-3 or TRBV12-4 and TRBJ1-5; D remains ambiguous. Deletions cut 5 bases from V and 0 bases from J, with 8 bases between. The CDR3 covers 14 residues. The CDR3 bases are TGTGCCAGCAGTCGGGAGTATAGCAATCAGCCCCAGCATTTT. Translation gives CASSREYSNQPQHF.

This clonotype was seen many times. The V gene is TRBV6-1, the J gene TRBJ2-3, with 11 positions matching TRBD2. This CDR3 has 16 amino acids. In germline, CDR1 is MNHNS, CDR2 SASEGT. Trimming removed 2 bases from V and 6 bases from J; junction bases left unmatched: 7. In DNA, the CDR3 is TGTGCCAGCAGTGAATGGGCTAGCGGGGGGTCGGATACGCAGTATTTT. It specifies CASSEWASGGSDTQYF.

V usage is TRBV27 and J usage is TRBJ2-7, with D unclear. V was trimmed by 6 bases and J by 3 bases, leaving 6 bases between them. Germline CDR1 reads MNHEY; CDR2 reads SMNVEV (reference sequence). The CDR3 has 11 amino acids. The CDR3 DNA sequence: TGTGCCAGCAGGAGGAACTACGAGCAGTACTTC. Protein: CASRRNYEQYF.

For the CDR3, the DNA is TGTGCCACCCGCGCCGAGGGAGGTGAAAAACTGTTTTTT. Its translation: CATRAEGGEKLFF. The chain joins TRBV19 to TRBJ1-4, with D unclear. The V gene's germline CDR1 is LNHDA and CDR2 SQIVND (reference sequence). Trimming left V 10 bases short and J 7 bases short, with 16 bases between. This CDR3 region has 13 residues.